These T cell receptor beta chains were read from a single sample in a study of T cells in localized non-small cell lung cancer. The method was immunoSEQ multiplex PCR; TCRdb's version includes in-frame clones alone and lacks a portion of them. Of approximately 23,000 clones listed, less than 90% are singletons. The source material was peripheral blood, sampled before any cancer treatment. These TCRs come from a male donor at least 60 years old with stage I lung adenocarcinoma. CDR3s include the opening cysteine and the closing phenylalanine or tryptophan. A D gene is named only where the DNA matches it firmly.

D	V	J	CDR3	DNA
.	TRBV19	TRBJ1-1	CTSSREVDTEAFF	TGTACCAGTAGTAGAGAGGTGGACACTGAAGCTTTCTTT
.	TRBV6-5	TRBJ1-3	CASGLSGNTIYF	TGTGCCAGCGGGCTCTCTGGAAACACCATATATTTT
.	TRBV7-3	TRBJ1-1	CASSMGGQNTEAFF	TGTGCCAGCAGTATGGGGGGCCAGAACACTGAAGCTTTCTTT
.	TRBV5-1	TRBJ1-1	CASSADWGTEAFF	TGCGCCAGCAGCGCCGACTGGGGCACTGAAGCTTTCTTT
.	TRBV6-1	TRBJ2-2	CASRIGPSTGELFF	TGTGCCAGCCGTATAGGGCCATCCACCGGGGAGCTGTTTTTT
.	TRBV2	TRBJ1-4	CASSEEEKLFF	TGTGCCAGCAGTGAGGAGGAAAAACTGTTTTTT
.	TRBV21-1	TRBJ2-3	CASSKEQRDPSTDTQYF	TGTGCCAGCAGCAAAGAACAGCGGGACCCTAGCACAGATACGCAGTATTTT
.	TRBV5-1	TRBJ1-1	CASKDPNTEAFF	TGCGCCAGCAAAGATCCGAACACTGAAGCTTTCTTT
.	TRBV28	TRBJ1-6	CASQPEGRKSSPLHF	TGTGCCAGCCAGCCGGAGGGACGGAAGAGTTCACCCCTCCACTTT
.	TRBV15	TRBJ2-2	CATSRPGQTNTGELFF	TGTGCCACCAGCAGACCCGGACAGACGAACACCGGGGAGCTGTTTTTT
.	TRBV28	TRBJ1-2	CASSLAGNRNYGYTF	TGTGCCAGCAGTTTAGCGGGGAACCGTAACTATGGCTACACCTTC
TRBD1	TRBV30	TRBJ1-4	CAWSNRDRGYEKLFF	TGTGCCTGGAGTAACCGGGACAGGGGGTATGAAAAACTGTTTTTT